The present TCR beta chain was sequenced within a study of response to subunit inactivated influenza vaccine. Each CDR3 protein is one row after TCRdb ran MiXCR on the RT-PCR reads. The sample contains some 850,000 distinct CDR3 sequences, approximately 18% of which appear only once. Points from the study as a whole: Authors proposed each seasonal influenza vaccination draws in few new T cells.

With regard to this clonotype: Its specificity is not known.

The length of the CDR3 is 17 residues. Germline V gene sequence: CDR1 SGHTA, CDR2 FQGNSA. The V and J ends lost 4 bases and 3 bases, in that order; junction bases with no gene match: 11. The chain employs TRBV7-2 and TRBJ2-2; the match to TRBD1 covers 7 bases. The sample here was PBMCs from blood, taken 4 to 6 days after vaccination. This TCR was recovered from a man aged 50 to 59 who received an inactivated influenza vaccine. The CDR3 DNA reads TGTGCCAGCAGCTCTAGACCGGGGACAGCCCACACCGGGGAGCTGTTTTTT. Its translation is CASSSRPGTAHTGELFF.